This is a list of T cell receptor beta chains from one sample in a study of breast tumors, draining lymph nodes, adjacent tissues. TCRdb re-called the multiplex PCR reads with MiXCR, one entry per CDR3 protein. The sample lists 150,000 to 200,000 distinct CDR3 sequences, roughly a third occurring once. The sequenced sample consisted of axillary lymph node tissue. Every receptor here comes from a female donor with breast cancer. Some clones in this sample may be carry-over from other donors' samples. CDR3s leave out the opening cysteine and the closing phenylalanine or tryptophan.

TRBJ1-2 | TRBV10-3 | AISEPGTDDNYGYT
TRBJ1-3 | TRBV6-6 | ASVAGHADSGNTIY
TRBJ1-5 | TRBV7-8 | ASSFGTAREPQH
TRBJ2-3 | TRBV6-2/TRBV6-3 | ASSPVTAGTDTQY
TRBJ1-1 | TRBV11-3 | ASSGRMGYTEAF
TRBJ1-4 | TRBV6-6 | ASSYSSGGGEKLF
TRBJ1-1 | TRBV12-3/TRBV12-4 | ASRRNGNTEAF
TRBJ1-3 | TRBV19 | ASSIEGMTGASGNTIY
TRBJ2-7 | TRBV6-6 | ASSHDLLNEQY
TRBJ1-5 | TRBV3-1 | ASSQGGRRGMPQH
NA | TRBV20-1 | SARVEGNTEAF
TRBJ2-5 | TRBV27 | ASSRAWSRT
TRBJ1-2 | TRBV5-4 | ASVPRAGNGGYT
TRBJ2-2 | TRBV27 | ASSLGSWIRNTGELF
TRBJ1-3 | TRBV5-8 | ASRSYGAGEGNTIY
TRBJ1-6 | TRBV7-7 | ASSLVGTGKSPLH
TRBJ2-1 | TRBV10-3 | AISESSGRRSSYNEQF
TRBJ1-2 | TRBV20-1 | GQGDLYYGYT
TRBJ2-4 | TRBV7-2 | ASSSHGGPQNIQY
TRBJ2-2 | TRBV7-6 | ASSLGGGINTGELF
TRBJ2-3 | TRBV2 | ASRGRLAGTDTQY
TRBJ2-7 | TRBV20-1 | SVPTRDSPYFSYEQY
TRBJ1-4 | TRBV2 | ASSGHEKLF
TRBJ1-5 | TRBV11-2 | ASSLEPGVQPQH
TRBJ1-1 | TRBV10-1 | ASSELGQGEAF
TRBJ2-3 | TRBV7-2 | ASSLLTTGGVTDTQY
TRBJ2-7 | TRBV14 | ASSQDLKSEGWVYEQY
TRBJ1-5 | TRBV28 | ASSSPDRTYGNQPQH
TRBJ1-6 | TRBV9 | ASSVEGQVSPLH
TRBJ2-2 | TRBV15 | ATSSPRDPRGDTGELF
TRBJ2-2 | TRBV7-2 | ASSLGRRGSLTGELF
TRBJ2-3 | TRBV5-4 | ASSLEGEPTDTQY
TRBJ2-7 | TRBV18 | ASSSPTSGRAYEQY
TRBJ2-1 | TRBV19 | ASSPRQYNEQF
TRBJ1-6 | TRBV5-1 | ASSLDGGNRAVSPLH
TRBJ2-1 | TRBV10-3 | AISKGGLAGGEEQF
TRBJ1-1 | TRBV25-1 | ASSPAGLRNTEAF
TRBJ1-5 | TRBV10-3 | AIRGPGQEQPQH
TRBJ2-3 | TRBV19 | ASSQPGADTQY
TRBJ1-2 | TRBV25-1 | ASRDPVRNYGYT
TRBJ2-2 | TRBV9 | ASSVGTSGATGELF
TRBJ1-5 | TRBV25-1 | ASSELGVAGQPQH
TRBJ1-5 | TRBV6-4 | ASSHNRDRGLEGLRKPQH
TRBJ2-1 | TRBV5-1 | ASSFGAGGYSEQF
TRBJ1-3 | TRBV12-5 | ASGTTGNTIY
TRBJ2-5 | TRBV6-5 | ASSYQGARETQY
TRBJ1-6 | TRBV11-3 | ASSSPGAYSPLH
TRBJ1-4 | TRBV9 | ASSVGVTNEKLF
TRBJ2-3 | TRBV7-3 | ASSLAGGAGAGTDTQY
TRBJ2-2 | TRBV7-2 | ASSRRTGQGELF
TRBJ1-5 | TRBV19 | ASSTGSAGNQPQH
TRBJ2-3 | TRBV10-3 | AISEASGQGPDTQY
TRBJ1-6 | TRBV7-9 | ASSLVGGSSYNSPLH
TRBJ1-1 | TRBV12-3/TRBV12-4 | ASSLWANTEAF
TRBJ2-7 | TRBV20-1 | SARVSGTSYEQY
TRBJ1-3 | TRBV12-3/TRBV12-4 | ASSQNRARSTIY
TRBJ1-4 | TRBV20-1 | SARDPFEGGGEKLL
TRBJ1-2 | TRBV7-8 | ASSLAPEDYGYT
TRBJ2-1 | TRBV19 | ASSIQGNNEQF
TRBJ2-3 | TRBV7-9 | ASSPDRGGSTDTQY